These 27 T cell receptor beta chains were all obtained from the same sample, sequenced in a study of graft-versus-host responses after intestinal transplantation. Sequenced by immunoSEQ multiplex PCR; TCRdb stores in-frame clones only, minus some. The data show tens of thousands of clones, approximately 90% seen once. Their antigen targets remain unknown. This material consisted of unstimulated CD8+ T cells sorted from spleen or lymph node cells, taken before intestinal transplant. These receptors were collected from a human donor who received an intestinal transplant.

This chain joins TRBV2 and TRBJ1-1; D unclear. CDR3 length: 11 amino acids. Germline CDR1 is SNHLY and CDR2 is FYNNEI. V was shortened by 7 bases and J by 11 bases, with 14 bases between the two germline ends. CDR3 sequence reads: CASNTQEDAFF. DNA of the CDR3: TGTGCCAGCAACACACAAGAAGACGCTTTCTTT. Full variable domain (outside the CDR3, taken from reference TRBV2 and TRBJ1-1): EPEVTQTPSHQVTQMGQEVILRCVPISNHLYFYWYRQILGQKVEFLVSFYNNEISEKSEIFDDQFSVERPDGSNFTLKIRSTKLEDSAMYFCASNTQEDAFFGQGTRLTVV.

This clone was detected a few times. This chain connects TRBV5-6 to TRBJ2-2, with D hard to call. In germline, CDR1 is SGHDT, CDR2 YYEEEE. Between the trimmed V and J ends, which lost 5 bases and 1 base, there was a span of 3 bases. This CDR3 is 12 amino acids long. CDR3 coding DNA: TGTGCCAGCAGTTGGAACACCGGGGAGCTGTTTTTT. It yields the protein CASSWNTGELFF.

The V gene is TRBV18, the J gene TRBJ1-2; no reliable D call. Trimming shortened V by 2 bases and J by 2 bases, and 12 bases separated the two germline ends. The CDR3 length is 15 residues. Germline CDR1 reads KGHSH; CDR2 reads LQKENI. The CDR3 reads CASSPYTAPNYGYTF. CDR3 DNA: TGTGCCAGCTCACCATATACAGCCCCCAACTATGGCTACACCTTC.

To note about this clone: One end of the junction fails to match germline, which may point to a read error. Other DNA sequences in this specimen translate into the identical CDR3. The chain links TRBV15 to TRBJ1-1; D is ambiguous. The length of the CDR3 is 16 residues. Germline V gives CDR1 LNHNV, CDR2 YYDKDF (reference sequence). The DNA for the CDR3 is TGTGCCACCAGCAGAGATAGGTCTGCAGAGAGGACTGAGGCTTTCTTT. Amino acids: CATSRDRSAERTEAFF.

This clone was seen only a few times. The chain is built from TRBV2 and TRBJ1-4; TRBD1 might be the D (5 bases). Trimming stripped 9 bases from V and 8 bases from J, with 16 bases between. The CDR3 loop spans 13 amino acids. CDR1 and CDR2 from the germline V gene are SNHLY and FYNNEI. DNA for the CDR3: TGTGCCAGGCTCAGGGAGGTTGAGGAAAAACTGTTTTTT. It specifies CARLREVEEKLFF.

J is TRBJ2-1 and V is TRBV19; possibly TRBD1 for D (6 bases). Trimming left V 8 bases short and J 4 bases short, with 15 bases between. Germline V gene sequence: CDR1 LNHDA, CDR2 SQIVND (reference sequence). The CDR3 runs to 14 residues. The CDR3 loop is CASSQQGLYNEQFF. The CDR3 DNA reads TGTGCCAGTTCTCAACAGGGTTTATACAATGAGCAGTTCTTC. The full variable domain, its missing parts supplied by reference TRBV19 and TRBJ2-1, is DGGITQSPKYLFRKEGQNVTLSCEQNLNHDAMYWYRQDPGQGLRLIYYSQIVNDFQKGDIAEGYSVSREKKESFPLTVTSAQKNPTAFYLCASSQQGLYNEQFFGPGTRLTVL.

V is TRBV6-5 and J is TRBJ1-2; the D gene is possibly TRBD1 (5 bases). Trimming removed 6 bases at V and 4 bases at J, with 15 bases between. The CDR3 totals 14 residues. The germline gives CDR1 MNHEY, CDR2 SVGAGI. CDR3 sequence (DNA): TGTGCCAGCAGGGAGGACACCACGGGCTATGGCTACACCTTC. Its translation is CASREDTTGYGYTF.

The CDR3 reads CASSPGTGYEKLFF. CDR3 DNA: TGTGCCAGCAGTCCCGGGACAGGGTATGAAAAACTGTTTTTT. V gene TRBV6-5 combines with J gene TRBJ1-4; TRBD1 matches 9 bases. The V segment lost 5 bases and the J segment 6 bases; nucleotides outside the gene matches: 4. This CDR3 is built from 14 residues. The germline gives CDR1 MNHEY, CDR2 SVGAGI.

V usage is TRBV6-4 and J usage is TRBJ2-1; 9 bases map to TRBD2. This CDR3 is built from 15 residues. The germline V gene has CDR1 MRHNA and CDR2 SNTAGT. V trimming: 3 bases; J trimming: 0 bases; junction bases outside the gene matches: 0. The CDR3 DNA reads TGTGCCAGCAGTGAAGCGGGAGGCTCCTACAATGAGCAGTTCTTC. Residues: CASSEAGGSYNEQFF.

This chain links TRBV7-9 with TRBJ2-5, with 9 positions matching TRBD1. Germline loops: CDR1 SEHNR, CDR2 FQNEAQ (reference sequence). V shed 6 bases and J 5 bases; nucleotides not matched to a gene: 7. The CDR3 is 14 amino acids. This CDR3 is CASRATGGDETQYF. The DNA for the CDR3 is TGTGCCAGCAGAGCTACAGGGGGCGATGAGACCCAGTACTTC.

This chain links TRBV28 with TRBJ2-5, with TRBD1 as a possible D gene (6 bases). CDR3 length equals 14 residues. CDR1 is MDHEN and CDR2 is SYDVKM in the germline V gene. V shed 7 bases and J shed 6 bases, with 18 bases lying between them. The CDR3, as DNA: TGTGCCAGCACCTTAGGGGGTTGGGGAAAGACCCAGTACTTC. This sequence encodes CASTLGGWGKTQYF.

This rearrangement joins TRBV4-1 to TRBJ1-1; no clear D gene. The CDR3 runs to 17 residues. Trimming took 0 bases from V and 0 from J, leaving 14 bases between them. The germline V gene has CDR1 MGHRA and CDR2 YSYEKL. CDR3 nucleotide sequence: TGCGCCAGCAGCCAAGAATCGTTTGGTGGGATGAACACTGAAGCTTTCTTT. Its translation: CASSQESFGGMNTEAFF.

The J gene is TRBJ2-1, the V gene TRBV29-1; 9 nucleotides line up with TRBD2. V trimming: 5 bases; J trimming: 4 bases; junction bases outside the gene matches: 9. Germline CDR1 reads SQVTM; CDR2 reads ANQGSEA. The CDR3 is made up of 15 amino acids. CDR3 nucleotides: TGCAGCGTTTTTAGCAGACTAGCGGCTTACAATGAGCAGTTCTTC. This sequence encodes CSVFSRLAAYNEQFF.

The chain uses TRBV4-1 and TRBJ2-1; 8 nucleotides line up with TRBD1. V dropped 7 bases and J dropped 5; count of bases not matched to a gene: 4. This CDR3 spans 13 amino acids. Germline assignment: CDR1 MGHRA and CDR2 YSYEKL. CDR3 in amino acids: CASKLTGDNEQFF. Here the CDR3 DNA reads TGCGCCAGCAAGTTGACAGGGGACAATGAGCAGTTCTTC.

The chain combines TRBV4-1 with TRBJ2-5; D possibly corresponds to TRBD1 (6 bases). Between the trimmed V and J ends, which lost 1 base and 2 bases, there was a span of 8 bases. CDR1 and CDR2 (germline): MGHRA, YSYEKL. The CDR3 is 14 amino acids. This chain's CDR3 is CASSQVGQQETQYF. CDR3 bases: TGCGCCAGCAGCCAAGTTGGACAGCAAGAGACCCAGTACTTC.

The V gene is TRBV28, the J gene TRBJ2-7; perhaps TRBD1 as D (6 bases). The CDR3 has 14 residues. V was cut by 1 base and J by 4 bases, with 11 bases left in between. Germline V gene data show CDR1 as MDHEN and CDR2 as SYDVKM. The DNA of the CDR3 is TGTGCCAGCAGTTTATTTTGGACAGTTTACGAGCAGTACTTC. Translation: CASSLFWTVYEQYF.

V gene TRBV29-1 combines with J gene TRBJ2-3; 13 positions agree with TRBD2. Germline V CDR1 and CDR2: SQVTM, ANQGSEA. V shed 0 bases and J 4 bases; nucleotides not matched to a gene: 7. CDR3 length: 17 residues. For the CDR3, the DNA is TGCAGCGTTGAAGATCTATGGACTAGCGGGAGACCAGATACGCAGTATTTT. Amino acid sequence: CSVEDLWTSGRPDTQYF.

The chain combines TRBV7-6 with TRBJ2-7; 7 bases align to TRBD1. The junction had 4 bases not matched to a gene; V was cut back by 5 bases and J by 3 bases. CDR1 is SGHVS, CDR2 FNYEAQ, per germline. This CDR3 is built from 13 residues. Here the CDR3 reads CASSATGDYEQYF. The DNA of the CDR3 is TGTGCCAGCAGCGCCACAGGGGACTACGAGCAGTACTTC.

This clone was picked up one time. This chain uses TRBV6-1 with TRBJ2-7, with TRBD1 matching over 7 bases. The CDR3 contains 15 residues. The germline V gene encodes CDR1 MNHNS and CDR2 SASEGT. Trimming cost V 5 bases and J 2 bases; bases outside gene matches: 9. The CDR3 loop is CASSLGGWAPYEQYF. The DNA for the CDR3 is TGTGCCAGCAGTTTAGGGGGCTGGGCGCCCTACGAGCAGTACTTC.

The rearrangement links TRBV5-6 to TRBJ2-7; 7 bases are a match to TRBD1. CDR1 is SGHDT and CDR2 is YYEEEE in the germline V gene. The CDR3 is made up of 14 amino acids. With 2 bases clipped from V and 0 bases from J, the junction kept 2 bases outside the gene matches. DNA of the CDR3: TGTGCCAGCAGCTTTGGGACAGCCTCCTACGAGCAGTACTTC. This sequence encodes CASSFGTASYEQYF.

The chain has TRBV28 and TRBJ1-1, with a weak D call TRBD1 (6 bases). The CDR3 runs to 13 residues. Trimming took off 5 bases at V and 8 bases at J, with 15 bases between the two ends. Germline V gene data show CDR1 as MDHEN and CDR2 as SYDVKM. The DNA for the CDR3 is TGTGCCAGCAGTCTCGGACAGAAAACCGAAGCTTTCTTT. It specifies CASSLGQKTEAFF.

J is TRBJ2-7 and V is TRBV10-3, with TRBD2 as a possible D gene (5 bases). The V gene lost 2 bases and the J gene lost 0 bases, with 11 bases spanning the gap. Per germline, CDR1 ENHRY and CDR2 SYGVKD. This CDR3 has 15 amino acids. CDR3 nucleotides: TGTGCCATCAGTGAGGAAGTCGGGGACTCCTACGAGCAGTACTTC. Translated, it gives CAISEEVGDSYEQYF.

This clone was seen just once. The rearrangement uses TRBV6-5 and TRBJ2-7; no clear D gene. Germline V CDR1 and CDR2: MNHEY, SVGAGI. Trimming removed 2 bases from V and 2 bases from J, with 7 bases in between. This CDR3 contains 13 residues. CDR3: CASSYVRTYEQYF. The CDR3 DNA sequence: TGTGCCAGCAGTTACGTCCGGACCTACGAGCAGTACTTC.

The V call is TRBV13, the J call TRBJ2-1; 7 nucleotides match TRBD1. V lost 2 bases, J lost 9 bases, and 16 bases stayed unmatched. The germline gives CDR1 PRHDT, CDR2 FYEKMQ (reference sequence). The CDR3 consists of 17 residues. The CDR3 reads CASSLFPSGTADGEQFF. CDR3 sequence (DNA): TGTGCCAGCAGCTTATTTCCAAGTGGGACAGCTGATGGTGAGCAGTTCTTC. The full variable domain, in which reference TRBV13 and TRBJ2-1 provide the parts outside the CDR3, is AAGVIQSPRHLIKEKRETATLKCYPIPRHDTVYWYQQGPGQDPQFLISFYEKMQSDKGSIPDRFSAQQFSDYHSELNMSSLELGDSALYFCASSLFPSGTADGEQFFGPGTRLTVL.

For the CDR3, the DNA is TGTGCCAGCAGTCCGACACAGTTCCAAGAGACCCAGTACTTC. Residues: CASSPTQFQETQYF. The rearrangement joins TRBV6-5 to TRBJ2-5; D gene unclear. This CDR3 is 14 amino acids long. Germline CDR1 is MNHEY and CDR2 is SVGAGI. The V gene lost 5 bases and the J gene lost 1 base, with 11 bases spanning the gap.

The CDR3 sequence: CASSWGDGTEAFF. The CDR3 DNA is TGTGCCAGCAGTTGGGGGGACGGCACTGAAGCTTTCTTT. This rearrangement joins TRBV6-1 to TRBJ1-1; perhaps TRBD1 as D (5 bases). Trimming pared 5 bases from V and 4 bases from J, leaving 11 bases between. CDR3 size: 13 residues. Germline CDR1 MNHNS, CDR2 SASEGT.

The rearrangement uses TRBV9 and TRBJ2-7; perhaps D is TRBD1 or TRBD2 (6 bases each). Germline V gene sequence: CDR1 SGDLS, CDR2 YYNGEE. V gave up 0 bases and J gave up 2 bases, with 12 bases separating them. This CDR3 contains 15 residues. The CDR3 coding sequence is TGTGCCAGCAGCGTAGAGGGGGACTCCCCCTACGAGCAGTACTTC. It encodes CASSVEGDSPYEQYF. The full variable domain, in which reference TRBV9 and TRBJ2-7 provide the parts outside the CDR3, is DSGVTQTPKHLITATGQRVTLRCSPRSGDLSVYWYQQSLDQGLQFLIQYYNGEERAKGNILERFSAQQFPDLHSELNLSSLELGDSALYFCASSVEGDSPYEQYFGPGTRLTVT.